Listed below are T cell receptor beta chains from one sample, sequenced in a study of T cells in Graves' hyperthyroidism and ophthalmopathy. From the multiplex PCR reads, TCRdb called clonotypes with MiXCR, one entry per CDR3 protein. This table has almost 600,000 distinct CDR3 sequences, about 15% appearing once. Sequencing used blood. These TCRs come from a woman aged 25 to 39 with Graves' hyperthyroidism that later progressed to Graves' ophthalmopathy. The CDR3 runs from the conserved cysteine through the conserved F or W. The D gene is left open where the match is weak. Part of the rows lack a size; the others show once, few, many or a class for expanded clones.

>TRBJ2-7|TRBV3-1|TRBD2|.
TGTGCCAGCAACCGGACTAGCGGGATCTACGAGCAGTACTTC
CASNRTSGIYEQYF
>TRBJ1-2|TRBV11-1|.|many
TGTGCCAGCAGCTTGGGACACACGAACTATGGCTACACCTTC
CASSLGHTNYGYTF
>TRBJ2-3|TRBV5-1|TRBD2|many
TGCGCCAGCAGCTTGCTGACTAGCCCCACAGATACGCAGTATTTT
CASSLLTSPTDTQYF
>TRBJ2-5|TRBV10-3|TRBD1|few
TGTGCCATCAGCGGACAGGGAGTACAAGAGACCCAGTACTTC
CAISGQGVQETQYF
>TRBJ2-7|TRBV20-1|TRBD2|.
TGCAGTGCTAGAGATGGGAAGGGGACTAGTGCTTTTGGGCAGTACTTC
CSARDGKGTSAFGQYF
>TRBJ2-5|TRBV2|.|many
TGTGCCAGCCAATGGACAGCAACCCAGTACTTC
CASQWTATQYF
>TRBJ2-3|TRBV7-9|TRBD2|few
TGTGCCAGCAGCTTAGCCAGCGGGAGTTTCGAGAGGGGAGATACGCAGTATTTT
CASSLASGSFERGDTQYF
>TRBJ1-6|TRBV6-5|.|many
TGTGCCAGCAGTTACTCGCTCCGGGACGGCAATAATTCACCCCTCCACTTT
CASSYSLRDGNNSPLHF
>TRBJ2-5|TRBV14|TRBD2|.
TGTGCCAGCAACCCGGGACTAGCGGGAGGGAAAGAGACCCAGTACTTC
CASNPGLAGGKETQYF
>TRBJ2-3|TRBV5-1|TRBD1|.
TGCGCCAGCAGCGGGACACAGGGGGCGGTTTTGGCAGATACGCAGTATTTT
CASSGTQGAVLADTQYF
>TRBJ2-1|TRBV10-3|.|.
TGTGCCATCAGTGAGTCGGGGGTATCCCCTGCCTACAATGAGCAGTTCTTC
CAISESGVSPAYNEQFF
>TRBJ1-1|TRBV6-1|.|.
TGTGCCAGCCGGGCCTTCCCCACTGAAGCTTTCTTT
CASRAFPTEAFF
>TRBJ1-1|TRBV6-1|.|many
TGTGCCAGCAGTGAAAAGGAACGGCAGCCCACCATGAACACTGAAGCTTTCTTT
CASSEKERQPTMNTEAFF
>TRBJ2-3|TRBV14|TRBD2|many
TGTGCCAGCAGCCAAGTGGGACTAGGGGTATGGTCAGATACGCAGTATTTT
CASSQVGLGVWSDTQYF
>TRBJ1-4|TRBV24-1|.|.
TGTGCCACCCCCCCAGGGGAAAAACTGTTTTTT
CATPPGEKLFF
>TRBJ2-3|TRBV4-1|TRBD2|many
TGCGCCAGCAGCCATGGGCGGGAGCCCCGAGGGACAGATACGCAGTATTTT
CASSHGREPRGTDTQYF
>TRBJ2-4|TRBV4-3|TRBD2|.
TGCGCCAGTGGGACTAGCGGGAGAGGGGCCAACAACATTCAGTACTTC
CASGTSGRGANNIQYF
>TRBJ2-7|TRBV12-3/TRBV12-4|TRBD2|.
TGTGCCAGCCGGGACCGACTAGCGGGAGGGCCTTACCACGAGCAGTACTTC
CASRDRLAGGPYHEQYF
>TRBJ1-5|TRBV6-1|TRBD1|.
TGTGCCTGCTCGGCCGGGACAGGATCATCAGGTCAGCCCCAGCATTTT
CACSAGTGSSGQPQHF
>TRBJ1-1|TRBV30|.|.
TGTGCCTGGACCTGGGCGGGGTCCACTGAAGCTTTCTTT
CAWTWAGSTEAFF
>TRBJ1-4|TRBV29-1|.|many
TGCAGCGTTGGGGGAGAGATGATTAATGAAAAACTGTTTTTT
CSVGGEMINEKLFF
>TRBJ1-5|TRBV5-8|.|many
TGTGCCAGCAGCTTGGGGTTCCGGGATAGCAATCAGCCCCAGCATTTT
CASSLGFRDSNQPQHF
>TRBJ2-7|TRBV4-1|TRBD2|.
TGCGCCAGCAGCCAAGGAATTTTAGCGGGAGGGACCCACGAGCAGTACTTC
CASSQGILAGGTHEQYF
>TRBJ2-7|TRBV28|TRBD1|.
TGTGCCAGCAGTGCCCTAGCCAGGACAGGGGGCCACGAGCAGTACTTC
CASSALARTGGHEQYF